This T cell receptor beta chain was identified during a study of OX40 agonist ivuxolimab in advanced cancers. Study as a whole: The study reported partial responses in three patients: one hepatocellular carcinoma, two cutaneous melanoma. Study observations and caveats: Averaging showed that CD8+ T cells had more expanded clones than CD4+ did.

V trimming: 5 bases; J trimming: 6 bases; junction bases outside the gene matches: 8. Germline V gene data show CDR1 as LNHDA and CDR2 as SQIVND (reference sequence). The CDR3 has 15 amino acids. Worth noting for this clone: Its antigen is as yet unknown.

Assay used: immunoSEQ multiplex PCR; TCRdb lists only in-frame clones, some missing. The data contain about 98,000 clones, 88% of them singletons. Sample: CD4+ or CD8+ T cells sorted from blood, taken in a trial of the OX40 agonist ivuxolimab. The sequence was obtained from an adult with an advanced solid tumor such as melanoma, head and neck, liver or kidney cancer. The V gene is TRBV19, the J gene TRBJ1-5; 9 nucleotides agree with TRBD1. The CDR3 DNA reads TGTGCCAGTAGTGGGACAGGGAGTGTCTCTCAGCCCCAGCATTTT. It codes for CASSGTGSVSQPQHF.